This TCR beta chain was recovered during a study of blood T cells in healthy people across ages (dated by TCRdb to about 2015). Regarding the study in general: In model experiments, roughly one uniquely barcoded TCR beta cDNA molecule per two T cells was captured by template switching. To avoid experimental bias, donors of different ages were distributed randomly across sequencing lanes. Age-related changes in TCR beta repertoire diversity were measured in the study by deep sequencing normalized with unique cDNA molecular identifiers. Donors were grouped into four age groups: young (average roughly 17 years), middle-aged (approximately 41), aged (approximately 67) and long-lived (just over 80). The study analyzed two additional independent replicas of 1 million unique cDNA reads from the same blood draw for two donors, one aged 18 to 29 and one aged 80 or older.

As to this clonotype: Its binding antigen is unknown. Base qualities are not at hand, and no much larger clone is one base apart.

To prepare the library, 5' RACE was applied. Reads for this sample came from an Illumina HiSeq 2500. The second PCR ran for roughly 7 to 12 cycles and used a J-beta primer mix along with a sample-barcoded 5' primer. A unique molecular identifier was introduced onto each TCR beta cDNA molecule by a template-switch 5' adaptor carrying 12 random nucleotides. At least 2.5 million CDR3-containing paired-end reads were obtained from each sample. First-strand cDNA synthesis was performed from all RNA using the Mint cDNA synthesis kit, with priming by a TRBC-specific oligonucleotide. Following uracil-DNA glycosylase treatment, all cDNA underwent a first 18-cycle PCR with the universal primers M1SS and BC2_uni_R. On the study's bioinformatics: For normalization, 1 million high-quality reads, each with a distinct molecular identifier, were randomly selected from each sample. Instead of being binned into consensus sequences, reads that shared molecular identifiers were thrown out. MiTCR, run with a Q25 quality threshold and the strictest error-elimination algorithm, handled CDR3 identification, clonotype clustering and error correction. A nonparametric unseen species model with Euler transformation was used to estimate a lower bound on total TCR beta diversity. In-frame beta chains were kept once TCRdb had trimmed the public reads at Q25 with fastp and called clones with MiXCR. Rows are unified per CDR3 protein, each entry keeping the most common DNA and genes. The V and J calls here are based on TCRdb, not the publication. The sample table lists 850,000 or so distinct CDR3 sequences, 25% to 30% of them with a count of one. Around a sixth of the sample belongs to the ten largest clones.

The full study reports these points: Total diversity estimates from one million sequenced T cells were considered lower bounds and underestimates. The CMV infection status of donors was not known, potentially confounding age-related changes in expanded clonotypes. Observed TCR beta diversity per million T cells fell roughly linearly with age, and a significant reduction was already apparent by age around 40. Compared with the aged group, the long-lived group had more naive CD4+ T cells, fewer expanded clones and increased TCR diversity, a pattern suggesting age selection. A strong correlation was found between observed TCR beta diversity and the percentage of naive T cells measured by flow cytometry. Since profiling was done on bulk unsorted PBMCs, naive and antigen-experienced compartments could not be conclusively compared.

Measured from the cysteine to the phenylalanine, the CDR3 is 15 residues long. The read is trimmed to its CDR3 DNA, 45 bases read in frame from base 1. CDR1 and CDR2 were assigned from the germline V gene (reference sequence) as LNHNV and YYDKDF. Germline trimming amounts to 5 bases on V and 2 bases on J, with 7 as the count of junction bases outside the gene matches. The donors were under 40 Caucasian individuals from Russia, aged roughly 6 to 100 years, who were systemically healthy. Each donor gave about 9.8 milliliters of peripheral blood, drawn into EDTA-treated Vacutainer tubes. Ficoll-Paque density-gradient centrifugation was used to isolate PBMCs, with at least 6.5 million obtained per sample. Total RNA, at least 6 micrograms per sample, was extracted from PBMCs with Trizol reagent. For every donor, an aliquot of PBMCs went through flow cytometry to measure the percentages of naive CD45RAhigh/CD27high T cells.

The specimen sequenced was blood. This receptor was obtained from a woman over 75 in good health. Recombination connected TRBV15 to TRBJ2-3, with TRBD1 identical over 7 junction bases. Here the CDR3 is given as CATSPEGQLTDTQYF. The DNA sequence follows: TGTGCCACCAGCCCCGAGGGACAGCTCACAGATACGCAGTATTTT. When the CDR3 is completed using the reference TRBV15 and TRBJ2-3 genes on either side, the full variable domain is DAMVIQNPRYQVTQFGKPVTLSCSQTLNHNVMYWYQQKSSQAPKLLFHYYDKDFNNEADTPDNFQSRRPNTSFCFLDIRSPGLGDTAMYLCATSPEGQLTDTQYFGPGTRLTVL.